This T cell receptor (beta chain) was documented in a study of T cell changes during pregnancy in multiple sclerosis. The V segment lost 3 bases and the J segment 3 bases; nucleotides outside the gene matches: 4. Per germline, CDR1 SGDLS and CDR2 YYNGEE. CDR3 length equals 15 residues. This clone was detected only once. Measured with immunoSEQ multiplex PCR; TCRdb has only the in-frame clones, and not every one. The sample includes 60,000 to 75,000 clones, 92% of them seen just once. The specimen was peripheral blood, collected in the second trimester of pregnancy. The chain links TRBV9 to TRBJ1-4; 8 bases are a match to TRBD1. The receptor comes from a female donor in good health, enrolled as a control in a pregnancy study. CDR3 sequence reads: CASSGPTGANEKLFF. Here the CDR3 DNA reads TGTGCCAGCAGCGGCCCGACAGGGGCTAATGAAAAACTGTTTTTT.